The rows below give T cell receptor beta chains drawn from one sample of a study of blood T cell repertoires in COVID-19. Measured with immunoSEQ multiplex PCR; TCRdb has only the in-frame clones, and not every one. The sample holds around 130,000 clones, around 80% seen once. The sequencing input was PBMCs or T cells enriched from blood (not recorded which). The source is a man in his forties with acute COVID-19. The CDR3 runs from the conserved cysteine through the conserved F or W. The order of the fields is V gene, clone size, J gene, D gene, CDR3 protein, CDR3 DNA. A D gene is named only where the DNA matches it firmly. Part of the rows lack a size; the others show once, few, many or a class for expanded clones.

TRBV7-2	once	TRBJ2-3	-	CASSLGGPSTDTQYF	TGTGCCAGCAGCTTAGGAGGGCCAAGCACAGATACGCAGTATTTT
TRBV24-1	-	TRBJ2-7	-	CATSEGDSFGEQYF	TGTGCCACCAGTGAGGGGGACTCCTTCGGGGAGCAGTACTTC
TRBV27	-	TRBJ2-3	-	CASKVEFPTDTQYF	TGTGCCAGCAAAGTAGAGTTTCCCACAGATACGCAGTATTTT
TRBV9	once	TRBJ1-2	TRBD1	CASSVDPLAGGGYTF	TGTGCCAGCAGCGTAGATCCCCTGGCAGGGGGAGGCTACACCTTC
TRBV11-2	-	TRBJ2-5	-	CASSLSLAETQYF	TGTGCCAGCAGCCTCAGTTTAGCCGAGACCCAGTACTTC
TRBV9	-	TRBJ1-1	-	CASSVAETMNTEAFF	TGTGCCAGCAGCGTAGCTGAGACAATGAACACTGAAGCTTTCTTT
TRBV30	few	TRBJ2-1	-	CASGFINEQFF	TGTGCTTCGGGGTTTATCAATGAGCAGTTCTTC
TRBV19	-	TRBJ2-1	-	CASSSPKAASYNEQFF	TGTGCCAGTAGTTCCCCCAAGGCGGCCTCTTACAATGAGCAGTTCTTC
TRBV21-1	-	TRBJ1-5	-	CASSYRRRETEPRQPQHF	TGTGCCAGCAGCTACCGGCGGAGGGAGACAGAACCCAGACAGCCCCAGCATTTT
TRBV9	-	TRBJ2-1	-	CASSVDGIVEEQFF	TGTGCCAGCAGCGTAGACGGGATCGTAGAAGAGCAGTTCTTC
TRBV18	few	TRBJ1-5	-	CASNDRGAGQPQHF	TGTGCCAGCAACGACCGGGGGGCGGGTCAGCCCCAGCATTTT
TRBV15	-	TRBJ2-7	TRBD1	CATSRDKGTGPLYEQYF	TGTGCCACCAGCAGAGATAAAGGGACAGGGCCTTTATACGAGCAGTACTTC
TRBV7-2	-	TRBJ1-2	-	CASSSSPNYGYTF	TGTGCCAGCAGCTCGAGTCCGAACTATGGCTACACCTTC
TRBV5-4	-	TRBJ1-2	-	CASSPGAEVPYGYTF	TGTGCCAGCAGCCCCGGTGCAGAGGTCCCCTATGGCTACACCTTC